Sequencing of this T cell receptor beta chain was carried out in a study of untreated major depressive disorder. Study results and limitations: TRBV25-01 and TRBV02-01 followed the flow pattern without significance. The sequencing tests were limited to three preselected Vbeta families. Depressed patients' CD4+ T cells carried increased TRBV05-01 (Vbeta 5.1) usage versus control CD4+ T cells.

For this clone: Its cognate antigen is unknown.

The germline gives CDR1 SGHNT, CDR2 YENEEA. The CDR3 covers 14 residues. The V and J ends lost 5 bases and 1 base, in that order; junction bases with no gene match: 4. Each donor gave 25 to 30 ml of EDTA blood. Clones were sequenced by immunoSEQ multiplex PCR, and TCRdb holds only the in-frame ones, with some missing. The sample shows 25,000 to 30,000 clones, approximately 90% of them seen only once. The TCR comes from a young woman with major depressive disorder. The chain joins TRBV11-3 to TRBJ2-7, with TRBD1 identical over 8 bases. The material sequenced was CD4+ T cells from PBMCs. CDR3 residues: CASSQGASSYEQYF. CDR3 in DNA: TGTGCCAGCAGCCAGGGGGCAAGTTCCTACGAGCAGTACTTC.